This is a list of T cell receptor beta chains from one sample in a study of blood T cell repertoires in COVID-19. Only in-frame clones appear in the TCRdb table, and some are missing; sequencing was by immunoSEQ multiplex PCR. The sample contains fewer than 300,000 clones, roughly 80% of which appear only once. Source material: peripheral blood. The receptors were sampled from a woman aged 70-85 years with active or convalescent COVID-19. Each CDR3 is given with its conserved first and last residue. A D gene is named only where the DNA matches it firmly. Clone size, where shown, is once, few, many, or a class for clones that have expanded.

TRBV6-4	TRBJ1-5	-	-	CASSDLGRRSNQPQHF	TGTGCCAGCAGTGATTTGGGGCGACGGAGCAATCAGCCCCAGCATTTT
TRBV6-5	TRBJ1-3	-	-	CASMRERLEGNTIYF	TGTGCCAGCATGCGGGAGAGATTAGAAGGAAACACCATATATTTT
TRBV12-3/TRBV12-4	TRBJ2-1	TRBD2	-	CASRPPGLEQFF	TGTGCCAGCAGACCACCGGGACTAGAGCAGTTCTTC
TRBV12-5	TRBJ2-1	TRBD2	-	CASAPAIGGGYNEQFF	TGTGCTAGTGCCCCGGCGATTGGGGGGGGCTACAATGAGCAGTTCTTC
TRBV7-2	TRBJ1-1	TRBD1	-	CASSLRQGSTEAFF	TGTGCCAGCAGCTTAAGACAGGGGAGCACTGAAGCTTTCTTT
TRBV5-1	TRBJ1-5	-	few	CASSLDHGSNWPQHF	TGCGCCAGCAGCTTGGACCATGGGAGCAATTGGCCCCAGCATTTT
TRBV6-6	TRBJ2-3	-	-	CASSRPGTDTQYF	TGTGCCAGCAGTCGTCCAGGGACAGATACGCAGTATTTT
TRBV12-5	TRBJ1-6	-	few	CASGLWGGTLHF	TGTGCTAGTGGTTTGTGGGGCGGCACCCTCCACTTT
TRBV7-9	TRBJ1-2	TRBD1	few	CASSSDRDYGYTF	TGTGCCAGCAGCTCGGACAGGGACTATGGCTACACCTTC
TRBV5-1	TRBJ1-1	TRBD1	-	CASSLMGQGSGEAFF	TGCGCCAGCAGCTTGATGGGACAGGGTTCGGGTGAAGCTTTCTTT
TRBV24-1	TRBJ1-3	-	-	CATSDPGTAGNTIYF	TGTGCCACCAGTGACCCCGGGACTGCTGGAAACACCATATATTTT
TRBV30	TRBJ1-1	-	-	CAWSPWGGISTEAFF	TGTGCCTGGAGTCCTTGGGGAGGGATAAGCACTGAAGCTTTCTTT
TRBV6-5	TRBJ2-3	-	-	CASSYSRGSTDTQYF	TGTGCCAGCAGTTACTCGAGGGGGTCCACAGATACGCAGTATTTT
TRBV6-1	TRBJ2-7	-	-	CASSETRVYEQYF	TGTGCCAGCAGTGAAACCAGGGTCTACGAGCAGTACTTC
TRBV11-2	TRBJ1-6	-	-	CASSPIRNVGSNSPLHF	TGTGCCAGCAGCCCTATCCGGAACGTTGGGAGTAATTCACCCCTCCACTTT
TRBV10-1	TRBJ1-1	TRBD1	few	CATKEQGSTEAFF	TGCGCCACCAAAGAACAGGGGAGCACTGAAGCTTTCTTT
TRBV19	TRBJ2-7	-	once	CASSIKETAYEQYF	TGTGCCAGTAGTATAAAAGAGACAGCATACGAGCAGTACTTC
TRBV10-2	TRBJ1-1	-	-	CASGTLNTEAFF	TGCGCCAGCGGGACTTTGAACACTGAAGCTTTCTTT
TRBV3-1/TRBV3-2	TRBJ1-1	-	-	CASSFEAFF	TGTGCCAGCTCCTTTGAAGCTTTCTTT
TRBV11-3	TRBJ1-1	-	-	CASSLGGTGAEAFF	TGTGCCAGCAGCTTAGGTGGAACGGGGGCTGAAGCTTTCTTT
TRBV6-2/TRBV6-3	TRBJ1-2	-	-	CASSYGSREIGYTF	TGTGCCAGCAGTTATGGTAGCAGGGAAATTGGCTACACCTTC
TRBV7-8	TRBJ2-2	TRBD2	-	CASSSRLAGGSGELFF	TGTGCCAGCAGCTCCCGACTAGCGGGGGGGTCCGGGGAGCTGTTTTTT
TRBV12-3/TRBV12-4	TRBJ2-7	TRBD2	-	CASSPAGGSEQYF	TGTGCCAGCAGTCCAGCGGGGGGGAGCGAGCAGTACTTC
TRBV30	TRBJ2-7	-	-	CAWSGQAYEQYF	TGCGCCTGGAGTGGCCAGGCATACGAGCAGTACTTC
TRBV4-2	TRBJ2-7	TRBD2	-	CASSQAEAGGPRQYF	TGTGCCAGCAGCCAAGCTGAAGCGGGAGGCCCGCGGCAGTACTTC
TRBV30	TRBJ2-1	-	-	CAWSLMAENEQFF	TGTGCCTGGAGTCTAATGGCGGAGAATGAGCAGTTCTTC
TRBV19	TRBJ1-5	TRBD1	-	CASRGTGGYQPQHF	TGTGCCAGTAGAGGGACAGGGGGCTATCAGCCCCAGCATTTT
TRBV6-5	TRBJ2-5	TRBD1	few	CASNLGQGVKETQYF	TGTGCCAGCAATCTGGGACAGGGGGTTAAAGAGACCCAGTACTTC
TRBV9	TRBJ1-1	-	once	CASSVDGGPAFF	TGTGCCAGCAGCGTAGATGGTGGGCCAGCTTTCTTT
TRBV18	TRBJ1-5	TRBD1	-	CASSGTGDQPQHF	TGTGCCAGCTCCGGGACAGGGGATCAGCCCCAGCATTTT
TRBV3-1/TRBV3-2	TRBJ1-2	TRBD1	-	CASSPGQVLGYGYTF	TGTGCCAGCAGCCCGGGACAGGTGTTGGGCTATGGCTACACCTTC
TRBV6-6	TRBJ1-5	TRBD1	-	CASSRSGQGAKVGNQPQHF	TGTGCCAGCAGTCGATCGGGACAGGGGGCGAAGGTTGGCAATCAGCCCCAGCATTTT
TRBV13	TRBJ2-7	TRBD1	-	CASSRERDRPYEQYF	TGTGCCAGCAGCCGAGAACGGGACAGACCCTACGAGCAGTACTTC
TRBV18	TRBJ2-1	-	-	CASSPGLNNEQFF	TGTGCCAGCTCACCGGGACTTAACAATGAGCAGTTCTTC
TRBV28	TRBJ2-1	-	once	CAVRGLREGRNEQFF	TGTGCTGTCAGGGGGTTACGGGAGGGCCGCAATGAGCAGTTCTTC
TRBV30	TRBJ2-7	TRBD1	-	CAWRGQGIYEQYF	TGTGCCTGGAGGGGACAGGGAATCTACGAGCAGTACTTC
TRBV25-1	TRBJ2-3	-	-	CASSDRGRDADTQYF	TGTGCCAGCAGTGATAGGGGGAGAGACGCAGATACGCAGTATTTT
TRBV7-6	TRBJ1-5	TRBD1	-	CASSLGTGDGPQHF	TGTGCCAGCAGCTTAGGGACAGGGGATGGGCCCCAGCATTTT
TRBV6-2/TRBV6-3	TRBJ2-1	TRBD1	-	CASSKGTGSYNEQFF	TGTGCCAGCAGCAAAGGGACAGGGAGTTACAATGAGCAGTTCTTC
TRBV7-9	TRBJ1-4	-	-	CASSLGRFGSNRIEKLFF	TGTGCCAGCAGCTTAGGCCGTTTTGGTTCAAACAGAATTGAAAAACTGTTTTTT
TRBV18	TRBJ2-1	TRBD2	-	CASSPRGRELGDEQFF	TGTGCCAGCTCCCCTAGAGGGCGGGAGCTCGGGGATGAGCAGTTCTTC
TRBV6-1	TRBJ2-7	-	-	CASSEGPSPYEQYF	TGTGCCAGCAGTGAAGGGCCCTCGCCCTACGAGCAGTACTTC
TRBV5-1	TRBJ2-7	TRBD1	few	CASSEQGASYEQYF	TGCGCCAGCAGTGAACAGGGGGCTTCCTACGAGCAGTACTTC
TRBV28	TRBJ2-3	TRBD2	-	CASSPHGLAGYTQYF	TGTGCCAGCAGCCCCCACGGACTAGCGGGATACACGCAGTATTTT
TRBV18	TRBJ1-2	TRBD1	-	CASSLQDRGYYGYTF	TGTGCCAGCTCACTCCAGGACAGGGGCTACTATGGCTACACCTTC
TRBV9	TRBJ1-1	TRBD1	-	CASSSPDRGYTEAFF	TGTGCCAGCAGCTCACCGGACAGGGGTTACACTGAAGCTTTCTTT
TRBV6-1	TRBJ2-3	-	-	CASSEGSPITDTQYF	TGTGCCAGCAGTGAAGGGAGTCCAATCACAGATACGCAGTATTTT
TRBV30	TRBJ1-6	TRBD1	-	CAWTRVHRGNSPLHF	TGTGCCTGGACCCGAGTACACAGGGGCAATTCACCCCTCCACTTT
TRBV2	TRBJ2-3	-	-	CASSEWSREYF	TGTGCCAGCAGTGAGTGGTCCCGGGAGTATTTT
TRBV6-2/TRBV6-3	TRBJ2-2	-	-	CASSYVQDTGELFF	TGTGCCAGCAGTTACGTACAGGACACCGGGGAGCTGTTTTTT
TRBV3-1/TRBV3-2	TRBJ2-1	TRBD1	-	CASSQQGAGEFF	TGTGCCAGCAGCCAACAGGGGGCAGGGGAGTTCTTC
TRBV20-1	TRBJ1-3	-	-	CSAQGGNTIYF	TGCAGTGCCCAGGGGGGAAACACCATATATTTT
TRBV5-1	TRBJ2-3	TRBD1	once	CASTAGQGPDTQYF	TGCGCCAGCACGGCGGGACAGGGGCCAGATACGCAGTATTTT
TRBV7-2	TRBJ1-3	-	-	CASSFKSGRVGNTIYF	TGTGCCAGCAGCTTTAAGTCAGGGCGTGTTGGAAACACCATATATTTT